This T cell receptor beta chain comes out of a study of blood T cell repertoires in COVID-19. On the study more broadly: T cells, B-cell-depleted T cells, or PBMCs provided the cDNA or gDNA that served as material.

The CDR3 is 12 residues long. With V trimmed by 6 bases and J by 6 bases, 4 bases remained unmatched. This clone was picked up a small number of times. Under the authors' procedure: Amplification of reference gene primers provided the estimated nucleated cell counts. Produced via immunoSEQ multiplex PCR; TCRdb's table is partial and in-frame only. That table supplies the V and J calls and clone size; D and trimming were determined from the DNA. The sample includes about 150,000 clones, about 83% seen only once; the top ten take 8.9%. The chain combines TRBV12-3 or TRBV12-4 with TRBJ1-2, with TRBD1 identical over 7 bases. Sequencing used peripheral blood. The source of this sequence is a man aged 25 to 40 with COVID-19, enrolled during active disease. CDR3 sequence reads: CASRHRGDGYTF. The CDR3 region has the DNA TGTGCCAGCAGGCACAGGGGAGATGGCTACACCTTC.